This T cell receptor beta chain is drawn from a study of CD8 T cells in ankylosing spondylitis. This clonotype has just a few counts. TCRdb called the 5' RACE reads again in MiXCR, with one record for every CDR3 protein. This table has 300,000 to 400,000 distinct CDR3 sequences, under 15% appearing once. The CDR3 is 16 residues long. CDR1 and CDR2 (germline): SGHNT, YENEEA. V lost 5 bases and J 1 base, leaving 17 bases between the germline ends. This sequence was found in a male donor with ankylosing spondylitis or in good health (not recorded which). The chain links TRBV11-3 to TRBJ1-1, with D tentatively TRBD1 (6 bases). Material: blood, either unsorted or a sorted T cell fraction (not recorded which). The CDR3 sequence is CASSPDGTSQNTEAFF. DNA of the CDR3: TGTGCCAGCAGCCCAGACGGGACAAGTCAGAACACTGAAGCTTTCTTT.